This passage covers 3 T cell receptor beta chains from one sample sequenced in a study of blood T cell repertoires in COVID-19. Sequenced by immunoSEQ multiplex PCR; TCRdb stores in-frame clones only, minus some. The sample has about 43,000 clones, approximately 90% seen once. The sequenced sample consisted of peripheral blood. The receptor set was obtained from a man in his sixties with active COVID-19.

This rearrangement joins TRBV7-3 to TRBJ2-3; 12 nucleotides match TRBD2. Trimming cost V 2 bases and J 3 bases; bases outside gene matches: 9. The CDR3 runs to 18 residues. Germline V lookup: CDR1 SGHTA, CDR2 FQGTGA. The CDR3 spells CASSLVASGRAGTDTQYF. CDR3 DNA: TGTGCCAGCAGCTTAGTCGCTAGCGGGAGGGCCGGGACAGATACGCAGTATTTT.

The chain links TRBV10-3 to TRBJ2-2, with a possible D match to TRBD1 (6 bases). The CDR3 runs 16 residues. CDR1 is ENHRY and CDR2 is SYGVKD in the germline V gene. Trimming took 4 bases from V and 0 from J, leaving 12 bases between them. CDR3 residues: CAISGDTNSNTGELFF. DNA of the CDR3: TGTGCCATCAGTGGGGACACGAATTCGAACACCGGGGAGCTGTTTTTT.

Worth noting for this clone: One end of the junction fails to match germline, which may point to a read error. This chain uses TRBV18 with TRBJ1-4; tentative D call: TRBD1 (6 bases). Germline V gives CDR1 KGHSH, CDR2 LQKENI. The CDR3 contains 13 residues. In nucleotides, the CDR3 is TGTGCCAGCTCCCCACAGGGAGGTGAAAAACTGTTTTTT. Encoded protein: CASSPQGGEKLFF.